The next 9 T cell receptor beta chains were all read from a single sample in a study of cytomegalovirus exposure and HLA in healthy donors. The PCR was carried out with 60 Vbeta primers and 13 Jbeta primers. Libraries were prepared by immunoSEQ multiplex PCR; TCRdb keeps only in-frame clonotypes and omits some of them. Seen here are about 160,000 clones, 75% to 85% observed once, and the top ten hold 0.6% to 0.95%. Material for sequencing was PBMCs. The receptors stem from a female donor in good health and CMV-seronegative.

J is TRBJ2-3 and V is TRBV7-2, with TRBD2 identical over 9 bases. The germline CDR1 and CDR2 sequences are SGHTA and FQGNSA. The CDR3 is 15 residues long. V was clipped by 3 bases and J by 2 bases; unmatched bases: 3. DNA for the CDR3: TGTGCCAGCAGCTTGACTAGCGGAATCACAGATACGCAGTATTTT. Translating gives CASSLTSGITDTQYF.

The chain uses TRBV6-6 and TRBJ2-5; perhaps TRBD1 as D (8 bases). TRBJ2-7 matches the DNA end more closely, so the J call is doubtful. The length of the CDR3 is 15 residues. Per the germline V gene, CDR1 is MNHNY and CDR2 is SVGAGI (reference sequence). Written as DNA, the CDR3 is TGTGCCAGCAGTTACACCCAACAGGGGGGGCACGAGCAGTACTTC. Translated: CASSYTQQGGHEQYF.

This rearrangement joins TRBV9 to TRBJ2-6; TRBD2 is a possible D gene (5 bases). Trimming stripped 1 base from V and 0 bases from J, with 11 bases between. The germline V gene encodes CDR1 SGDLS and CDR2 YYNGEE. CDR3 length equals 17 residues. The CDR3 region is CASSVFVGISGANVLTF. DNA for the CDR3: TGTGCCAGCAGCGTATTTGTCGGGATCTCTGGGGCCAACGTCCTGACTTTC.

V and J are TRBV28 and TRBJ2-6; TRBD1 is a possible D gene (6 bases). This CDR3 contains 16 residues. V dropped 3 bases and J dropped 0 bases, with 9 bases sitting between them. Germline loops: CDR1 MDHEN, CDR2 SYDVKM. For the CDR3, the DNA is TGTGCCAGCAGTTTGGACAGCGGCTCTGGGGCCAACGTCCTGACTTTC. It is translated as CASSLDSGSGANVLTF.

This clone was seen only a few times. V gene TRBV7-2 combines with J gene TRBJ2-3; TRBD2 matches 9 bases. From germline, CDR1 is SGHTA and CDR2 FQGNSA. Trimming at V came to 2 bases and at J to 2 bases, leaving 5 bases not matched to a gene. CDR3 length: 16 residues. CDR3 sequence (DNA): TGTGCCAGCAGCTTAAGCCTAGCGGGGATCACAGATACGCAGTATTTT. Its protein is CASSLSLAGITDTQYF.

DNA of the CDR3: TGTGCCAGCAGCTTTCTAGGGGGCGAACTTCAGCCCCTCCACTTT. Translation gives CASSFLGGELQPLHF. This sequence joins TRBV7-2 and TRBJ1-6, with TRBD1 matching 7 bases. The CDR3 consists of 15 residues. J lost 13 bases, V lost 3 bases, and 12 bases had no gene match. Germline V gene data show CDR1 as SGHTA and CDR2 as FQGNSA. Full variable domain (rest looked up from reference TRBV7-2 and TRBJ1-6): GAGVSQSPSNKVTEKGKDVELRCDPISGHTALYWYRQSLGQGLEFLIYFQGNSAPDKSGLPSDRFSAERTGGSVSTLTIQRTQQEDSAVYLCASSFLGGELQPLHFGNGTRLTVT.

This chain joins TRBV29-1 and TRBJ2-2; 7 bases map to TRBD2. The CDR3 runs 13 residues. With 4 bases clipped from V and 5 bases from J, the junction kept 4 bases outside the gene matches. The V gene's germline CDR1 is SQVTM and CDR2 ANQGSEA. In nucleotides, the CDR3 is TGCAGCGTTGCTTGGGGGGGAACCGGGGAGCTGTTTTTT. It specifies CSVAWGGTGELFF.

Written as DNA, the CDR3 is TGTGCCAGAAAGGGGGCGGGATTGGACACTGAAGCTTTCTTT. This gives the protein CARKGAGLDTEAFF. The rearrangement uses TRBV2 and TRBJ1-1, with TRBD1 matching 7 bases. The trim removed 9 bases at V and 3 bases at J, leaving 10 bases unmatched. The length of the CDR3 is 14 residues. Germline V gives CDR1 SNHLY, CDR2 FYNNEI.

This clone was seen only a few times. The chain carries TRBV6-5 and TRBJ2-7; D gene ambiguous. V was trimmed by 2 bases and J by 3 bases, leaving 2 bases between them. Germline values: CDR1 MNHEY, CDR2 SVGAGI. This CDR3 contains 11 residues. The CDR3 protein is CASSYHYEQYF. In nucleotides, the CDR3 is TGTGCCAGCAGTTACCACTACGAGCAGTACTTC.